The clone carrying this TCR beta chain was picked up many times. The data stem from a study of T-cell memory formation after mild COVID-19. TCRdb re-derived calls from the 5' RACE reads in MiXCR, one entry per CDR3 protein. Of 410,000 or so distinct CDR3 sequences listed, under 25% are singletons. V lost 1 base and J 4 bases, leaving 4 bases between the germline ends. The germline gives CDR1 SGHNT, CDR2 YENEEA. This CDR3 is 12 amino acids long. Sequencing was performed on PBMCs or a T cell subset sorted from them (not recorded which). This receptor was identified in an adult woman who had mild COVID-19 (a few samples of this study predate the infection). Cell type and time point are not known. This rearrangement joins TRBV11-3 to TRBJ2-5, with unresolved D. In DNA, the CDR3 is TGTGCCAGCAGCTTAGTCCGAGAGACCCAGTACTTC. Protein: CASSLVRETQYF. Looking up the rest from reference TRBV11-3 and TRBJ2-5 gives the full variable domain: EAGVVQSPRYKIIEKKQPVAFWCNPISGHNTLYWYLQNLGQGPELLIRYENEEAVDDSQLPKDRFSAERLKGVDSTLKIQPAELGDSAVYLCASSLVRETQYFGPGTRLLVL.